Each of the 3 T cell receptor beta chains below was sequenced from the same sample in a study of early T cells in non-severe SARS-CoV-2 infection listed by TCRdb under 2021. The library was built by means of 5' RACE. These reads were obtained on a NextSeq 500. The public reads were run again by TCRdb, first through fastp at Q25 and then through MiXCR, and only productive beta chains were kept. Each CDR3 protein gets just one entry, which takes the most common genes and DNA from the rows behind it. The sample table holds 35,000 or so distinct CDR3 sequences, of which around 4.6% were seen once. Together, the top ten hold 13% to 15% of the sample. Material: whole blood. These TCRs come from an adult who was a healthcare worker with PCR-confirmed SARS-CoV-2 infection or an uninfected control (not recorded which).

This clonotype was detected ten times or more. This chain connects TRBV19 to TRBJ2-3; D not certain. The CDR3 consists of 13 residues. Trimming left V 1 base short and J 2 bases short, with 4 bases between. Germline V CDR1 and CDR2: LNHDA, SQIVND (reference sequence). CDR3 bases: TGTGCCAGTAGTATAGCGGACACAGATACGCAGTATTTT. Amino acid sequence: CASSIADTDTQYF.

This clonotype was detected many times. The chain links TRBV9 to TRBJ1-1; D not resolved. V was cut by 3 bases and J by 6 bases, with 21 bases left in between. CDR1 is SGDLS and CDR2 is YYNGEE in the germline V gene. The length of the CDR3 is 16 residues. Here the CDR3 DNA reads TGTGCCAGCAGCGGTTTAGACTCCGGAGCCGGGGCTGAAGCTTTCTTT. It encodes CASSGLDSGAGAEAFF.

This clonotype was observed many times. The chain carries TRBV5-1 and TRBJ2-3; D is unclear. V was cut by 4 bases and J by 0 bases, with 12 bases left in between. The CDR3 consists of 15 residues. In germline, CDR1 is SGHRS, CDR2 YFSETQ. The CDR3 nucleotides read TGCGCCAGCAGCGTAGACTTCACTAGCACAGATACGCAGTATTTT. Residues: CASSVDFTSTDTQYF.